This T cell receptor (beta chain) originates from a study of regulatory T cells in long-lasting Graves disease. CDR1 SGHRS and CDR2 YFSETQ come from the germline V gene. The CDR3 covers 17 residues. The trim removed 5 bases at V and 0 bases at J, leaving 5 bases unmatched. General study findings and limits: Persistent disease exhibited a predilection for TRBV28, TRBJ1-2 and TRBJ2-5. Comparison showed that persistent patients shared more public clonotypes (about 3,000) than new patients (966).

Time point: newly diagnosed GD, antithyroid drugs for less than 3 months. Scientists built the TCR library using RNA that was extracted from PBMCs. To note about this clonotype: Its antigen is not known.

Library construction for TCR beta used iRepertoire HTBI primers and Arm-PCR of CDR3 regions. TCRdb reprocessed the multiplex PCR reads with MiXCR, giving one entry per CDR3 protein. In the table there are around 500,000 distinct CDR3 sequences, roughly 15% of which are singletons. This sample was shared with a second study, whose subject was T cells in Graves' hyperthyroidism and ophthalmopathy.

This TCR came from a woman in her forties or fifties with Graves disease. The sample in question was peripheral blood mononuclear cells (PBMCs), obtained at new diagnosis, from a patient treated with antithyroid drugs. This chain connects TRBV5-1 to TRBJ1-6; the match to TRBD1 covers 10 bases. The CDR3 is CASRGGQGSSYNSPLHF. CDR3 DNA sequence: TGCGCCAGCAGAGGGGGACAGGGGTCCTCCTATAATTCACCCCTCCACTTT.